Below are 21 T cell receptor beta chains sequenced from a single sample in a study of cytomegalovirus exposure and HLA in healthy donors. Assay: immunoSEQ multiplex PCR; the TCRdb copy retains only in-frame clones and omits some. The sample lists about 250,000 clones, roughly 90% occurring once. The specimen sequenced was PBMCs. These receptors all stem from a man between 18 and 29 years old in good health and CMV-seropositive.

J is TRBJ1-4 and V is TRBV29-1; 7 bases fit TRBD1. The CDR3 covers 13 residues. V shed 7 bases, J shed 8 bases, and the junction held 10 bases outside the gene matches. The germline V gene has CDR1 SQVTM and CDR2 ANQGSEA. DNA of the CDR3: TGCAGCGCCGGACAGGCCGGTGACGAAAAACTGTTTTTT. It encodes CSAGQAGDEKLFF.

Here the CDR3 DNA reads TGTGCCTGGAGCAAACAGGGCTCGGATACGCAGTATTTT. Amino acids: CAWSKQGSDTQYF. The genes are TRBV30 and TRBJ2-3; a weak D match, TRBD1 (6 bases). There are 13 residues in the CDR3. Germline V gives CDR1 GTSNPN, CDR2 SVGIG (reference sequence). With 3 bases removed from V and 6 bases from J, the gap between germline ends came to 13 bases.

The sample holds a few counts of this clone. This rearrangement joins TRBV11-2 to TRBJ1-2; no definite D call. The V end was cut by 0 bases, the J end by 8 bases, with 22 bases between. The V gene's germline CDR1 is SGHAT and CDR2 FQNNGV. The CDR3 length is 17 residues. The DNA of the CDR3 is TGTGCCAGCAGCTTAGATGAAGTTGGGCAGGCATTTGGAGGCTACACCTTC. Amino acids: CASSLDEVGQAFGGYTF.

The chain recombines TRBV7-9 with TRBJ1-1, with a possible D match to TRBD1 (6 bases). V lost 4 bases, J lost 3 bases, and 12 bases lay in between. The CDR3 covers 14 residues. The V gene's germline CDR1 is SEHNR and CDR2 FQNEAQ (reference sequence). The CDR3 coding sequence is TGTGCCAGCAGCTCCCTGAACAGGGACACTGAAGCTTTCTTT. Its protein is CASSSLNRDTEAFF.

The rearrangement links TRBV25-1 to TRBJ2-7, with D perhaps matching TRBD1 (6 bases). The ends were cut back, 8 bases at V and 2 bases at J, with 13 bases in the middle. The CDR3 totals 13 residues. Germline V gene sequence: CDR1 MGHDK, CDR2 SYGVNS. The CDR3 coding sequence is TGTGCCAGCGGAAAGACAGGTACCTACGAGCAGTACTTC. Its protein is CASGKTGTYEQYF.

Here the CDR3 reads CASSTSGTGGNEQFF. CDR3 DNA sequence: TGCGCCAGCAGCACCTCCGGGACAGGGGGCAATGAGCAGTTCTTC. The chain employs TRBV5-1 and TRBJ2-1, with TRBD1 matching 11 bases. V trimming: 4 bases; J trimming: 6 bases; junction bases outside the gene matches: 6. The CDR3 sequence is 15 residues long. Per the germline V gene, CDR1 is SGHRS and CDR2 is YFSETQ.

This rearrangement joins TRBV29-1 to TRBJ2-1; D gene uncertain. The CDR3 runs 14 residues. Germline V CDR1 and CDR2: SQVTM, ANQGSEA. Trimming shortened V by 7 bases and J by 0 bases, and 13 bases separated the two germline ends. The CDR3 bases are TGCAGCGCGTTCGGTGGAAGCTCCTACAATGAGCAGTTCTTC. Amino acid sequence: CSAFGGSSYNEQFF.

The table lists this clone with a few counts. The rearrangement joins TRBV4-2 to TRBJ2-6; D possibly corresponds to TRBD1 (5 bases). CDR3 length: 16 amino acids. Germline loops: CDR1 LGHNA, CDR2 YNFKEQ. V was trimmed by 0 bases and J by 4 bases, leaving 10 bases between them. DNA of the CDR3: TGTGCCAGCAGCCAAGATTCCCAGGGCGGGGCCAACGTCCTGACTTTC. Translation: CASSQDSQGGANVLTF.

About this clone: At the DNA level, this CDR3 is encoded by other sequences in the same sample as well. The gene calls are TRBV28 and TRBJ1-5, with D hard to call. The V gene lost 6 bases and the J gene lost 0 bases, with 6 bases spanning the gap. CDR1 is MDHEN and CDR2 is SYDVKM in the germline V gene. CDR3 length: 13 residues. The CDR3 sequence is CASSPDSNQPQHF. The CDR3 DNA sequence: TGTGCCAGCAGCCCCGATAGCAATCAGCCCCAGCATTTT.

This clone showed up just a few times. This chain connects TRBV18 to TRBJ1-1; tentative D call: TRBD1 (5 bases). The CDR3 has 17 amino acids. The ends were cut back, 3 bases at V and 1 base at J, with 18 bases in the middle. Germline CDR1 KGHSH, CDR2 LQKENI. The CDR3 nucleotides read TGTGCCAGCTCACCTTTCCCAGGGAGTCGTGGGAACACTGAAGCTTTCTTT. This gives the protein CASSPFPGSRGNTEAFF.

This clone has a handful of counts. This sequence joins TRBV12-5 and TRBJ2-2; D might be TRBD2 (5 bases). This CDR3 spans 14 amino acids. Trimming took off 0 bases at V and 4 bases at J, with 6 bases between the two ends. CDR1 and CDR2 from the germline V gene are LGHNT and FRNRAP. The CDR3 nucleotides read TGTGCTAGTGGTTTGGTACGGGGCACCGGGGAGCTGTTTTTT. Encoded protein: CASGLVRGTGELFF.

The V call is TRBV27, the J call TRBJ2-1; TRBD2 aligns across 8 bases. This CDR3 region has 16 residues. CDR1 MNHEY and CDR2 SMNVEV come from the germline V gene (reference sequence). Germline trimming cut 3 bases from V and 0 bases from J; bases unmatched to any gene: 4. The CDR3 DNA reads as TGTGCCAGCAGTTTTCACGGGAGGGTCTCCTACAATGAGCAGTTCTTC. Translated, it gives CASSFHGRVSYNEQFF.

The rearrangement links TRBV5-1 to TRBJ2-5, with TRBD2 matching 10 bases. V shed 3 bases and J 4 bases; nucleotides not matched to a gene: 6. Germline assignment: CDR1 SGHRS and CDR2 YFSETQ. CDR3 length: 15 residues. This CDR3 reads CASSSGTSDSETQYF. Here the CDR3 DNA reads TGCGCCAGCAGCTCCGGGACTAGCGATTCAGAGACCCAGTACTTC.

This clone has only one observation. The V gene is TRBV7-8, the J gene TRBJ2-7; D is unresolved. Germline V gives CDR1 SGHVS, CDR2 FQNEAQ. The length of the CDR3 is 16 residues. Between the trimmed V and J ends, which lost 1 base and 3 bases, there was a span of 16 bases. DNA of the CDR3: TGTGCCAGCAGCTTAGGTTCGAACACCCTATACTACGAGCAGTACTTC. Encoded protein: CASSLGSNTLYYEQYF. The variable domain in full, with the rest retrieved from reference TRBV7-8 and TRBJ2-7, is GAGVSQSPRYKVAKRGQDVALRCDPISGHVSLFWYQQALGQGPEFLTYFQNEAQLDKSGLPSDRFFAERPEGSVSTLKIQRTQQEDSAVYLCASSLGSNTLYYEQYFGPGTRLTVT.

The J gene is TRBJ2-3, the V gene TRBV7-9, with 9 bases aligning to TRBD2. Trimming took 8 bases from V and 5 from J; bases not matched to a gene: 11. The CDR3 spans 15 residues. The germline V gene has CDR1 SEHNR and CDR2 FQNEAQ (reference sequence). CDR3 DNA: TGTGCCAGCGGGTTTAGCGGGAGCGGTGGAGATACGCAGTATTTT. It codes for CASGFSGSGGDTQYF.

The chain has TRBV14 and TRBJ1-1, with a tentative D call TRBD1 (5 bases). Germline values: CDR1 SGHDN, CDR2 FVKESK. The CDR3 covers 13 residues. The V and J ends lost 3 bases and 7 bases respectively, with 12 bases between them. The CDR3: CASSQDLQGEAFF. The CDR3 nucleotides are TGTGCCAGCAGCCAGGACCTTCAGGGTGAAGCTTTCTTT.

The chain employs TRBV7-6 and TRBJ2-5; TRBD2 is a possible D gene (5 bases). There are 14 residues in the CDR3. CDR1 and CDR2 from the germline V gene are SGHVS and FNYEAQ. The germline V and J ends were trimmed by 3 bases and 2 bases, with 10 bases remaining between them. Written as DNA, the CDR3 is TGTGCCAGCAGCTTTGGAGGACCTCAAGAGACCCAGTACTTC. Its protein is CASSFGGPQETQYF.

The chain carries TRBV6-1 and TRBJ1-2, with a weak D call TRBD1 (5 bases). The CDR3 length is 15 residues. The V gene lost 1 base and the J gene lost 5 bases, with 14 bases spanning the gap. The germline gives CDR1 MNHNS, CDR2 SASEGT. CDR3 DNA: TGTGCCAGCAGTGAAGTAGGAGGACAAGGGTATGGCTACACCTTC. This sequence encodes CASSEVGGQGYGYTF.

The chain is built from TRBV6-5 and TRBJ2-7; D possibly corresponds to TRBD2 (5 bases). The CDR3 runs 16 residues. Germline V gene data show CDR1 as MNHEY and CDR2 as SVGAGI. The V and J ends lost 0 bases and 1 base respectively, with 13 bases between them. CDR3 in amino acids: CASSYSMLAGSYEQYF. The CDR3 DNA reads TGTGCCAGCAGTTACTCGATGCTAGCAGGATCCTACGAGCAGTACTTC.

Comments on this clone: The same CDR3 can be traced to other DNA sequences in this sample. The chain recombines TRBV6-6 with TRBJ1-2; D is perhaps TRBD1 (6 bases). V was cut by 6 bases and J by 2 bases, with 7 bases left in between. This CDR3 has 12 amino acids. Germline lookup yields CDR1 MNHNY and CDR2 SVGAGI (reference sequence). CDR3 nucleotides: TGTGCCAGCAGAACAGGGAACTATGGCTACACCTTC. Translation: CASRTGNYGYTF.

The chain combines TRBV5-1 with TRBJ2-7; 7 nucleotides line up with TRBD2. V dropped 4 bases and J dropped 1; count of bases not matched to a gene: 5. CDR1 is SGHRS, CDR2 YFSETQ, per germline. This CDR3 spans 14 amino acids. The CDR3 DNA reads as TGCGCCAGCAGCCCGGGACTACCATCCTACGAGCAGTACTTC. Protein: CASSPGLPSYEQYF.